This TCR beta chain was found in a study of blood T cell repertoires in COVID-19. The assay was immunoSEQ multiplex PCR, and TCRdb's table has in-frame clones only and misses some. The sample contains about 280,000 clones, 85% of which appear only once. CDR3 length: 14 residues. Losses at the gene ends were 5 bases for V and 3 bases for J; bases not matched to a gene: 4. In germline, CDR1 is MNHEY, CDR2 SMNVEV (reference sequence). The study counted Cohort 3 donors as recovered given two negative PCRs, clearance, or symptom resolution. This sequence originates from a woman aged 50 to 65 who had recovered from COVID-19. Input material: PBMCs or T cells enriched from blood (not recorded which). The chain has TRBV27 and TRBJ1-5; TRBD1 matches at 7 bases. The CDR3 region has the DNA TGTGCCAGCAGTGACACAGGGGTCAATCAGCCCCAGCATTTT. It encodes CASSDTGVNQPQHF.